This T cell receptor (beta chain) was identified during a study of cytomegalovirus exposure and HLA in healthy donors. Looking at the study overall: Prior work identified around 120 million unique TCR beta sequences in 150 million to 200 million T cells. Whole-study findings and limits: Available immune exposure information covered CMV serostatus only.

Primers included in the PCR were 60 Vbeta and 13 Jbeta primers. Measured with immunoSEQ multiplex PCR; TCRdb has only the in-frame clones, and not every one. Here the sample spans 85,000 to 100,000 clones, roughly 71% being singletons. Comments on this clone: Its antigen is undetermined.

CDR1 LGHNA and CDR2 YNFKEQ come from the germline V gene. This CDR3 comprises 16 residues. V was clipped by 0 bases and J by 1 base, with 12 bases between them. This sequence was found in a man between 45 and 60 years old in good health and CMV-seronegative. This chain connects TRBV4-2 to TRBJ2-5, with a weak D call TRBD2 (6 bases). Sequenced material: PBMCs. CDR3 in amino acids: CASSQEDYPSQETQYF. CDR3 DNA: TGTGCCAGCAGCCAAGAGGACTACCCGAGCCAAGAGACCCAGTACTTC.